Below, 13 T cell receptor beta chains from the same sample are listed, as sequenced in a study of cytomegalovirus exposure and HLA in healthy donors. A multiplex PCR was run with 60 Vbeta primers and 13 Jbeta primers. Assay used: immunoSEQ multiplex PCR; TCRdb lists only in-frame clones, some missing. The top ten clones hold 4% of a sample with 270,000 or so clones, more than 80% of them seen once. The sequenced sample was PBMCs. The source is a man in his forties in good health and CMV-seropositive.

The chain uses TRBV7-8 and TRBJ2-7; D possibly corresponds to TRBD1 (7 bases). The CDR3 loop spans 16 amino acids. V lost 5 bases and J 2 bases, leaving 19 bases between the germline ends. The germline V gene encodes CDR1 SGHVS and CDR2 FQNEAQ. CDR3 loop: CASSPRGGGIAYEQYF. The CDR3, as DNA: TGTGCCAGCAGCCCCCGCGGAGGGGGCATAGCCTACGAGCAGTACTTC.

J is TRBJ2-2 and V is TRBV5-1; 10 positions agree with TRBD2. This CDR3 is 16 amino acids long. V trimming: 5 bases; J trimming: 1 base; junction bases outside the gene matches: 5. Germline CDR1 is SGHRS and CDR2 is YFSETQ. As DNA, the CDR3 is TGCGCCAGCAGGGAAGCTAGCGGGGGGAACACCGGGGAGCTGTTTTTT. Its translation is CASREASGGNTGELFF.

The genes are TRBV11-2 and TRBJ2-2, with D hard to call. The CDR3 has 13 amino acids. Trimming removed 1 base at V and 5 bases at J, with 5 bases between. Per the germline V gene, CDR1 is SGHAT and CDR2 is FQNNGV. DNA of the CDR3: TGTGCCAGCAGCTTAGTGAGGACCGGGGAGCTGTTTTTT. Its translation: CASSLVRTGELFF.

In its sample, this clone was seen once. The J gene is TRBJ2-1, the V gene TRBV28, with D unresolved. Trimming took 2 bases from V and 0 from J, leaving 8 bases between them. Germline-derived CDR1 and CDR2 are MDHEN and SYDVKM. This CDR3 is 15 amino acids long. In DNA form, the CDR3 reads TGTGCCAGCAGTTTAGGAGCAAGCTCCTACAATGAGCAGTTCTTC. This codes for CASSLGASSYNEQFF.

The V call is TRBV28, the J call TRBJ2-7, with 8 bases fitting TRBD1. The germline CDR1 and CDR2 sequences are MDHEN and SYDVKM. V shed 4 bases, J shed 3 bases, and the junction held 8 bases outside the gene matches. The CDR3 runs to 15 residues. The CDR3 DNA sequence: TGTGCCAGCAGTTACCTAGGGGGACAGGACTACGAGCAGTACTTC. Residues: CASSYLGGQDYEQYF.

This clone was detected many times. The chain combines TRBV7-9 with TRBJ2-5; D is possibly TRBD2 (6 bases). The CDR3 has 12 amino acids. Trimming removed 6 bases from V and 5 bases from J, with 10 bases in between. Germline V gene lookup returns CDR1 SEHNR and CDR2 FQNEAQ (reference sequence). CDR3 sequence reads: CASRLLAETQYF. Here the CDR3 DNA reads TGTGCCAGCAGACTTCTAGCGGAGACCCAGTACTTC.

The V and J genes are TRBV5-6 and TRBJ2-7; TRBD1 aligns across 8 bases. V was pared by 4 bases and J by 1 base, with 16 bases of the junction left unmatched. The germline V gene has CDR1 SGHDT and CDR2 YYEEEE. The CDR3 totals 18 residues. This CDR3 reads CASSLGRTGHRLSYEQYF. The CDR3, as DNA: TGTGCCAGCAGCCTGGGTCGGACAGGGCATCGATTATCCTACGAGCAGTACTTC.

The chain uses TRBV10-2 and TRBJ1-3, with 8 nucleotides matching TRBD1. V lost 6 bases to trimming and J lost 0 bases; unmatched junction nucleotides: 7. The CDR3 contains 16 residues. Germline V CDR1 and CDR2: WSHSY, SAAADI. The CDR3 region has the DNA TGCGCCAGCAGGGGACAGGTCCAAGTCTCTGGAAACACCATATATTTT. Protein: CASRGQVQVSGNTIYF.

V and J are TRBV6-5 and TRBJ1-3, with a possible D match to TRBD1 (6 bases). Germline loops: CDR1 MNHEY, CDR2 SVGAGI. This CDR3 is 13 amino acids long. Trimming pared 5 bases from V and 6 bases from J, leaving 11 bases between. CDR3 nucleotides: TGTGCCAGCAGTCCCGGACAGTTAAACACCATATATTTT. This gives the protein CASSPGQLNTIYF.

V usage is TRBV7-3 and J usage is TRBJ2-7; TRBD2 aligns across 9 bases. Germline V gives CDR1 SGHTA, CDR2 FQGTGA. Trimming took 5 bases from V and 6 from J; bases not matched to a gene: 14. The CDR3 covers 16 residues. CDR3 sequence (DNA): TGTGCCAGCAGCCGCCTCCTTAGCGGGAGATTCGGCGAGCAGTACTTC. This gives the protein CASSRLLSGRFGEQYF.

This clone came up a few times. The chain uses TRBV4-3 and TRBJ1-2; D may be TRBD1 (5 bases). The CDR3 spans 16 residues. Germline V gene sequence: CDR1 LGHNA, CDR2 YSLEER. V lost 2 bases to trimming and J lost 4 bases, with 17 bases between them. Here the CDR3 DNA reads TGCGCCAGCAGCCAATTCAGGGATCCTACCCGCTATGGCTACACCTTC. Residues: CASSQFRDPTRYGYTF.

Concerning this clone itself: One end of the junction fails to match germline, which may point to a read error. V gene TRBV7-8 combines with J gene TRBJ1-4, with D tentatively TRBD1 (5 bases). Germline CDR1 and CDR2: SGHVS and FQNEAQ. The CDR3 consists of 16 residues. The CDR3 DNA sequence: TGTGCCAGCAGCCTAGCGGGGGGGACGGTCCATGAAAAACTGTTTTTT. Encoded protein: CASSLAGGTVHEKLFF.

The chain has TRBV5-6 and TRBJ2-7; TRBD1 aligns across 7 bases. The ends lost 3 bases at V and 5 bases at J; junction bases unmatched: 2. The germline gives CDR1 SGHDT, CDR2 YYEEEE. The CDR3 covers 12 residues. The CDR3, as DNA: TGTGCCAGCAGCTCAACAGGGGACGAGCAGTACTTC. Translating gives CASSSTGDEQYF.